These T cell receptor beta chains were read from a single sample in a study of shared clonotypes between healthy human individuals. Some clones are missing from TCRdb's copy, which holds only in-frame ones; the method was immunoSEQ multiplex PCR. Among millions of clones listed, approximately 93% were seen once. The sample comprised naive CD4+ T cells from PBMCs. Receptors were obtained from a young man in good health. Some clones in this sample may be carry-over from other donors' samples. The CDR3 runs from the conserved cysteine through the conserved F or W. A D gene is named only where the DNA matches it firmly. Where a row states a size, it is once, few, many or the class of an expanded clone; other rows omit it.

v_gene,abundance,j_gene,d_gene,CDR3nt,CDR3aa
TRBV2,.,TRBJ2-5,TRBD2,TGTGCCAGCAGTGAAACTGGGACTACCCACTTC,CASSETGTTHF
TRBV6-6,few,TRBJ1-2,.,TGTGCCAGATGGGACAACCGCTATGGCTACACCTTC,CARWDNRYGYTF
TRBV9,.,TRBJ1-3,.,TGTGCCAGCAGCGTAGAGGGAAGTCGGGGAAACACCATATATTTT,CASSVEGSRGNTIYF
TRBV19,.,TRBJ1-5,.,TGTGCCAGTAATAGGGATAGCAATCAGCCCCAGCATTTT,CASNRDSNQPQHF
TRBV29-1,few,TRBJ1-1,.,TGCAGCGTTGAAGTAGATATGAACACTGAAGCTTTCTTT,CSVEVDMNTEAFF
TRBV4-2,once,TRBJ2-5,TRBD2,TGTGCCAGCAGCCAAGATCTTGGACTAGCGCGAGAGACCCAGTACTTC,CASSQDLGLARETQYF
TRBV4-2,.,TRBJ2-1,.,TGTGCCAGCAGAAGAATTGACCCTAGCGCCAACAATGAGCAGTTCTTC,CASRRIDPSANNEQFF
TRBV5-8,.,TRBJ1-4,.,TGTGCCAGCACCTCAGGGGTCGACGGATCTAATGAAAAACTGTTTTTT,CASTSGVDGSNEKLFF
TRBV10-1,.,TRBJ2-4,.,TGCGCCAGCAGTGCACAAACCGCGGGCATTCAGTACTTC,CASSAQTAGIQYF
TRBV7-2,.,TRBJ1-5,TRBD1,TGTGCCAGCAGCTTACAGGGGGGCAATCAGCCCCAGCATTTT,CASSLQGGNQPQHF
TRBV29-1,.,TRBJ1-2,TRBD1,TGCAGCGTTGAAACGCAGGGGGTAAATGGCTACACCTTC,CSVETQGVNGYTF
TRBV6-4,.,TRBJ1-5,TRBD1,TGTGCCAGCAGGACAGGGAGGAATTATAGCAATCAGCCCCAGCATTTT,CASRTGRNYSNQPQHF
TRBV28,.,TRBJ1-2,.,TGTGCCAGCAGCCTCCCGGAGGGCGGCTACACCTTC,CASSLPEGGYTF
TRBV5-6,.,TRBJ1-4,.,TGTGCCAGCAGCTTGTACACGAGCGAAAAACTGTTTTTT,CASSLYTSEKLFF
TRBV7-3,.,TRBJ2-5,TRBD2,TGTGCCAGCAGCTCGGGACTACAAGAGACCCAGTACTTC,CASSSGLQETQYF
TRBV6-7,.,TRBJ2-6,.,TGTGCCAGCAGTTACTCGGAGAGGGCTGGGGCCAACGTCCTGACTTTC,CASSYSERAGANVLTF
TRBV27,.,TRBJ2-7,.,TGTGCCAGCAGTTTCCAGGACAATTTGGAGCAGTACTTC,CASSFQDNLEQYF
TRBV7-9,once,TRBJ1-4,TRBD1,TGTGCCAGCAGCGGGACAGGTTATGAAAAACTGTTTTTT,CASSGTGYEKLFF
TRBV15,.,TRBJ1-1,.,TGTGCCACCTCATTGGGACGGCTGATGAACACTGAAGCTTTCTTT,CATSLGRLMNTEAFF
TRBV7-2,once,TRBJ1-5,TRBD1,TGTGCCAGCAGCCTAGACAGGGGAGGATATCAGCCCCAGCATTTT,CASSLDRGGYQPQHF